Following are 13 T cell receptor beta chains from one sample sequenced in a study of T cell repertoires in cytomegalovirus infection. TCRdb re-called the reads through MiXCR, storing one row per CDR3 protein. This sample has roughly 300,000 distinct CDR3 sequences, with 9.5% found just once. The sample taken for sequencing was PBMCs. The receptors stem from a human donor in good health (CMV status not recorded). Some clones in this sample may be carry-over from other donors' samples.

This clonotype came up a few times. The V gene is TRBV11-2, the J gene TRBJ2-7; unclear D gene. This CDR3 region has 15 residues. V was shortened by 6 bases and J by 0 bases, with 15 bases between the two germline ends. The germline V gene encodes CDR1 SGHAT and CDR2 FQNNGV. For the CDR3, the DNA is TGTGCCAGCAGACGGAGTGGATCCAGCTCCTACGAGCAGTACTTC. Its protein is CASRRSGSSSYEQYF. The full variable domain, in which reference TRBV11-2 and TRBJ2-7 provide the parts outside the CDR3, is EAGVAQSPRYKIIEKRQSVAFWCNPISGHATLYWYQQILGQGPKLLIQFQNNGVVDDSQLPKDRFSAERLKGVDSTLKIQPAKLEDSAVYLCASRRSGSSSYEQYFGPGTRLTVT.

There are many counts of this clonotype. The CDR3 sequence is CASSLLGQGAEQYF. The CDR3 nucleotides are TGTGCCAGCAGTTTATTAGGACAGGGGGCCGAGCAGTACTTC. The V call is TRBV27, the J call TRBJ2-7, with 11 bases identical to TRBD1. The CDR3 is 14 amino acids. The V gene's germline CDR1 is MNHEY and CDR2 SMNVEV (reference sequence). The V gene end was trimmed by 1 base and the J gene end by 6 bases; junction bases not matched to a gene: 2.

This clonotype was counted a few times. The chain combines TRBV7-8 with TRBJ1-6, with unresolved D. The V and J ends lost 5 bases and 14 bases respectively, with 16 bases between them. Germline CDR1 and CDR2: SGHVS and FQNEAQ. The CDR3 totals 13 residues. The CDR3 region is CASSPRIVVALHF. In nucleotides, the CDR3 is TGTGCCAGCAGCCCTCGGATAGTTGTGGCCCTCCACTTT. The entire variable domain, with the rest obtained from reference TRBV7-8 and TRBJ1-6, is as follows: GAGVSQSPRYKVAKRGQDVALRCDPISGHVSLFWYQQALGQGPEFLTYFQNEAQLDKSGLPSDRFFAERPEGSVSTLKIQRTQQEDSAVYLCASSPRIVVALHFGNGTRLTVT.

The table lists this clonotype with a few counts. This rearrangement joins TRBV7-6 to TRBJ2-5; 9 bases map to TRBD1. The CDR3 consists of 16 residues. The junction had 12 bases not matched to a gene; V was cut back by 5 bases and J by 5 bases. From germline, CDR1 is SGHVS and CDR2 FNYEAQ. The CDR3: CASSRGNRGRIETQYF. CDR3 DNA sequence: TGTGCCAGCAGCCGAGGGAACAGGGGGCGCATTGAGACCCAGTACTTC.

This chain joins TRBV19 and TRBJ1-1, with 8 positions matching TRBD1. Germline-derived CDR1 and CDR2 are LNHDA and SQIVND (reference sequence). V was pared by 5 bases and J by 11 bases, with 13 bases of the junction left unmatched. The CDR3 runs to 14 residues. The CDR3 DNA is TGTGCCAGTAGTTCTAGGCAGGGGGCCGGGCAGGCTTTCTTT. Translation: CASSSRQGAGQAFF.

This rearrangement joins TRBV28 to TRBJ2-3; 9 bases map to TRBD2. The J segment lost 1 base and the V segment lost 6 bases, leaving 5 bases of the junction unmatched. The CDR3 spans 15 residues. Germline V CDR1 and CDR2: MDHEN, SYDVKM. CDR3 amino acids: CASSPPSGGTDTQYF. The CDR3 DNA reads as TGTGCCAGCAGCCCTCCTAGCGGGGGCACAGATACGCAGTATTTT.

This clonotype was picked up a small number of times. The chain recombines TRBV7-6 with TRBJ2-1; D is perhaps TRBD2 (7 bases). V shed 1 base and J shed 8 bases, with 15 bases lying between them. Germline V lookup: CDR1 SGHVS, CDR2 FNYEAQ. The CDR3 is 15 amino acids. In DNA, the CDR3 is TGTGCCAGCAGCTTAGAAATTGAGGGGGGGGATGAGCAGTTCTTC. Encoded protein: CASSLEIEGGDEQFF. The full variable domain, its missing parts supplied by reference TRBV7-6 and TRBJ2-1, is GAGVSQSPRYKVTKRGQDVALRCDPISGHVSLYWYRQALGQGPEFLTYFNYEAQQDKSGLPNDRFSAERPEGSISTLTIQRTEQRDSAMYRCASSLEIEGGDEQFFGPGTRLTVL.

This clonotype was detected only a few times. CDR3 loop: CASSLVAGVPPNHDEQFF. The CDR3 DNA follows: TGTGCCAGCAGTTTAGTAGCGGGAGTGCCCCCGAACCACGATGAGCAGTTCTTC. The chain recombines TRBV27 with TRBJ2-1, with 9 bases matching TRBD2. V was pared by 2 bases and J by 8 bases, with 16 bases of the junction left unmatched. The CDR3 runs 18 residues. Germline values: CDR1 MNHEY, CDR2 SMNVEV (reference sequence).

This sequence joins TRBV27 and TRBJ1-6; TRBD1 aligns across 9 bases. The V segment lost 6 bases and the J segment 6 bases; nucleotides outside the gene matches: 6. Germline V gene lookup returns CDR1 MNHEY and CDR2 SMNVEV (reference sequence). This CDR3 comprises 15 residues. CDR3 sequence (DNA): TGTGCCAGCAGGCCGGGACAGGGCTCTAATTCACCCCTCCACTTT. It codes for CASRPGQGSNSPLHF.

This clonotype was counted many times. The chain carries TRBV20-1 and TRBJ2-7; D gene uncertain. Germline V gene sequence: CDR1 DFQATT, CDR2 SNEGSKA (reference sequence). V lost 5 bases to trimming and J lost 2 bases, with 22 bases between them. The CDR3 spans 16 residues. CDR3 loop: CSAPAGPKGSPYEQYF. CDR3 DNA sequence: TGCAGTGCTCCCGCCGGTCCCAAGGGAAGTCCCTACGAGCAGTACTTC.

The chain couples TRBV20-1 to TRBJ2-7; 9 bases line up with TRBD2. Trimming removed 3 bases from V and 7 bases from J; junction bases left unmatched: 10. The CDR3 covers 14 residues. Germline V gene lookup returns CDR1 DFQATT and CDR2 SNEGSKA (reference sequence). For the CDR3, the DNA is TGCAGTGCTAGTAGCGGGGGAGCCGTTGAGGAGCAGTACTTC. Encoded protein: CSASSGGAVEEQYF.

The V gene is TRBV28, the J gene TRBJ2-1, with D uncertain. CDR1 is MDHEN and CDR2 is SYDVKM in the germline V gene. The CDR3 has 15 amino acids. V gave up 6 bases and J gave up 6 bases, with 18 bases separating them. The CDR3 is CASSRNHPGGNEQFF. CDR3 DNA: TGTGCCAGCAGCCGAAACCATCCAGGCGGCAATGAGCAGTTCTTC.

This clonotype was recorded at least ten times. The rearrangement uses TRBV11-1 and TRBJ1-1; 8 bases line up with TRBD1. Germline lookup yields CDR1 SGHAT and CDR2 FQDESV (reference sequence). V shed 5 bases, J shed 2 bases, and the junction held 4 bases outside the gene matches. The CDR3 is 14 residues long. In nucleotides, the CDR3 is TGTGCCAGCAGCCCGACAGGGGTCAACACTGAAGCTTTCTTT. Translated, it gives CASSPTGVNTEAFF.